Here is one TCR beta chain with its context. Its antigen remains unidentified. No per-base quality is available; no much larger clone lies one base away. The CDR3, from cysteine to phenylalanine, totals 14 residues. Solely the CDR3 DNA is kept, with 42 bases framed from the first base. Trimming removed 6 bases from V and 9 bases from J; the gene matches leave 7 bases unexplained. The germline V gene supplies CDR1 MNHNS and CDR2 SASEGT. For sequencing of the TCRbeta CDR3 region, genomic DNA was extracted from the sorted cells. The immunoSEQ Assay was used to sequence the TCRbeta CDR3 regions. Imported from immuneACCESS, the table was reduced by TCRdb to in-frame sequences with V and J called. These copies leave out some clones; in studies compared against another copy, an unresolved V gene accounts for under half, and the cause of the remainder is not known. The sample table records about 12,000 clones; roughly 90% of these occur just once. The ten largest clones represent around 75% of the sample.

Patients with autoimmune disease history or receiving systemic immunosuppression were excluded from the trial. Peripheral blood for TCR sequencing was collected from all dose cohorts at baseline, on cycle 4 day 1, and on cycle 7 day 1. Samples came from an open-label, multicenter, first-in-human phase I dose-escalation trial of ivuxolimab. Adults with locally advanced or metastatic head and neck squamous cell, hepatocellular, melanoma or renal cell carcinoma were enrolled in the trial. Before TCR sequencing, CD4+ T cells and CD8+ T cells from peripheral blood were sorted into separate populations. The data were obtained in a study of OX40 agonist ivuxolimab in advanced cancers. Regarding the complete study: Ivuxolimab, which targeted the costimulatory receptor OX40 (CD134), was an agonistic, fully human IgG2 monoclonal antibody. In the dose-escalation cohort, 65% to 90% of patients were male, and the mean age was roughly 60 years, with a range of about 23 to 80. Prior anti-PD-1, anti-PD-L1 or anti-CTLA-4 therapy was permitted, and checkpoint inhibitors had been received by less than 45% of dose-escalation patients. Of the roughly 52 dose-escalation patients, hepatocellular carcinoma was present in around 19, melanoma in roughly 15, renal cell carcinoma in 9 and head and neck cancer in 9. Intravenous ivuxolimab was administered to patients every 2 weeks at six dose levels: 0.01, 0.1, 0.3, 1.5, 3 and 10 mg/kg. The purpose of peripheral TCRbeta sequencing was to test whether ivuxolimab changed TCR sequence diversity and led to clonal T-cell expansion. The paper reports the monotherapy dose-escalation portion (N of about 50 patients) of the phase I ivuxolimab trial. Partial responses occurred in three dose-escalation patients: two with cutaneous melanoma and one with hepatocellular carcinoma. Paper-wide results and their limitations: At doses from 0.1 to 3.0 mg/kg, clonal expansion was seen in both CD4+ and CD8+ blood T cells between baseline and week 6. The antigen specificity of the peripheral T cells that underwent clonal expansion was not determined. Low levels of normalized T-cell clonal expansion were also seen in some patients who did not respond. Partial responders in the 0.1-3.0 mg/kg groups had among the lowest normalized peripheral clonal expansion, especially among CD8+ T cells. After ivuxolimab, CD8+ T cells had more expanded clones than CD4+ T cells on average.

The TCR comes from an adult with an advanced solid tumor such as melanoma, head and neck, liver or kidney cancer. The sequence joins TRBV6-1 to TRBJ1-6, and TRBD1 matches 8 of the central bases. Specimen: CD4+ or CD8+ T cells sorted from blood, collected in a trial of the OX40 agonist ivuxolimab. The base sequence is TGTGCCAGCAGGGAGGACAGGGAGGTTTCACCCCTCCACTTT. It is translated as CASREDREVSPLHF.